Below are 20 T cell receptor beta chains sequenced from a single sample in a study of T cell clonotyping in hematopoietic cell transplantation. Libraries were prepared by immunoSEQ multiplex PCR; TCRdb keeps only in-frame clonotypes and omits some of them. The sample has over 10,000 clones, about 80% seen once. The starting material was PBMCs, obtained 100 days after allogeneic stem cell transplant. These receptors all come from a female patient aged 40-50 years who had an allogeneic stem cell transplant from a related donor, so T cells may come from the graft donor. Some clones in this sample may be carry-over from other donors' samples.

The chain is built from TRBV19 and TRBJ2-1; weak D call: TRBD2 (7 bases). The V end lost 8 bases, the J end lost 4 bases, and 15 bases lay between the germline ends. The CDR3 is made up of 14 amino acids. Germline CDR1 reads LNHDA; CDR2 reads SQIVND (reference sequence). The CDR3 sequence is CASRRGGWYNEQFF. CDR3 nucleotides: TGTGCCAGTCGGAGGGGGGGTTGGTACAATGAGCAGTTCTTC.

V and J are TRBV30 and TRBJ2-7, with D possibly being TRBD2 (5 bases). Germline assignment: CDR1 GTSNPN and CDR2 SVGIG (reference sequence). The CDR3 sequence is 11 residues long. CDR3 sequence: CGAGPYYEQYF. The CDR3 bases are TGTGGGGCGGGTCCTTACTACGAGCAGTACTTC.

The chain combines TRBV6-1 with TRBJ2-7; possibly TRBD2 for D (6 bases). Germline V CDR1 and CDR2: MNHNS, SASEGT. CDR3 length equals 13 residues. Trimming cost V 6 bases and J 4 bases, with 13 bases left between them. The CDR3 loop reads CASRLNGGYEQYF. The CDR3 DNA reads as TGTGCCAGCAGACTAAACGGGGGTTACGAGCAGTACTTC.

The V call is TRBV6-5, the J call TRBJ2-1; D might be TRBD1 (5 bases). The CDR3 consists of 15 residues. Trimming left V 6 bases short and J 1 base short, with 13 bases between. Germline V gives CDR1 MNHEY, CDR2 SVGAGI. The CDR3 sequence: CASRLLRGSYNEQFF. DNA for the CDR3: TGTGCCAGCAGACTTCTTAGGGGTTCCTACAATGAGCAGTTCTTC.

The V call is TRBV7-2, the J call TRBJ2-5; D remains ambiguous. Trimming shortened V by 2 bases and J by 2 bases, and 6 bases separated the two germline ends. The length of the CDR3 is 13 residues. Germline V gene data show CDR1 as SGHTA and CDR2 as FQGNSA. The CDR3 DNA reads TGTGCCAGCAGCTTAATTTCTCAAGAGACCCAGTACTTC. Protein sequence: CASSLISQETQYF.

The J gene is TRBJ2-7, the V gene TRBV7-8; a possible D gene is TRBD2 (5 bases). V was trimmed by 5 bases and J by 0 bases, leaving 14 bases between them. The CDR3 contains 15 residues. Looked up from germline, CDR1 is SGHVS and CDR2 is FQNEAQ. CDR3 nucleotides: TGTGCCAGCAGCGAGCAGACGGGGAGCTCCTACGAGCAGTACTTC. Translating it yields CASSEQTGSSYEQYF.

This chain connects TRBV5-6 to TRBJ1-1, with D tentatively TRBD1 (5 bases). Germline CDR1 and CDR2: SGHDT and YYEEEE. This CDR3 has 14 amino acids. The germline V and J ends were trimmed by 0 bases and 7 bases, with 13 bases remaining between them. CDR3: CASSLDRRGLEAFF. The CDR3 bases are TGTGCCAGCAGCTTGGATCGGCGGGGACTTGAAGCTTTCTTT. Drawing the rest from reference TRBV5-6 and TRBJ1-1, the complete variable domain is DAGVTQSPTHLIKTRGQQVTLRCSPKSGHDTVSWYQQALGQGPQFIFQYYEEEERQRGNFPDRFSGHQFPNYSSELNVNALLLGDSALYLCASSLDRRGLEAFFGQGTRLTVV.

The chain has TRBV23-1 and TRBJ2-5; D ambiguous. TRBV23-1 is designated an ORF whose function remains uncertain. The CDR3 length is 15 residues. Trimming took 0 bases from V and 1 from J, leaving 9 bases between them. The CDR3 sequence: CASSQSRASQETQYF. DNA of the CDR3: TGCGCCAGCAGTCAATCGAGAGCAAGCCAAGAGACCCAGTACTTC.

The gene calls are TRBV7-2 and TRBJ1-1, with 9 nucleotides matching TRBD1. With V trimmed by 6 bases and J by 0 bases, 5 bases remained unmatched. The CDR3 runs to 15 residues. Germline V CDR1 and CDR2: SGHTA, FQGNSA. CDR3 sequence: CASSSGQGMNTEAFF. As DNA, the CDR3 is TGTGCCAGCAGTTCAGGACAGGGGATGAACACTGAAGCTTTCTTT. Variable domain in full (rest from reference TRBV7-2 and TRBJ1-1): GAGVSQSPSNKVTEKGKDVELRCDPISGHTALYWYRQSLGQGLEFLIYFQGNSAPDKSGLPSDRFSAERTGGSVSTLTIQRTQQEDSAVYLCASSSGQGMNTEAFFGQGTRLTVV.

This clone has a single count. J is TRBJ2-2 and V is TRBV6-1; 7 nucleotides agree with TRBD2. This CDR3 has 12 amino acids. V shed 8 bases, J shed 6 bases, and the junction held 3 bases outside the gene matches. Per germline, CDR1 MNHNS and CDR2 SASEGT. CDR3 amino acids: CASERESGELFF. CDR3 nucleotide sequence: TGTGCCAGCGAGCGGGAATCCGGGGAGCTGTTTTTT.

CDR3 coding DNA: TGCAGCATTGGACTAGCAGATTACGAGCAGTACTTC. Translating gives CSIGLADYEQYF. The chain couples TRBV29-1 to TRBJ2-7; 8 positions match TRBD2. Germline V lookup: CDR1 SQVTM, CDR2 ANQGSEA. V shed 8 bases and J 4 bases; nucleotides not matched to a gene: 7. The CDR3 has 12 residues.

The chain combines TRBV4-3 with TRBJ1-2; a possible D gene is TRBD1 (5 bases). Germline CDR1 and CDR2: LGHNA and YSLEER. V lost 0 bases, J lost 4 bases, and 12 bases lay in between. The CDR3 length is 15 residues. The CDR3: CASSQDPRGGYGYTF. Written as DNA, the CDR3 is TGCGCCAGCAGCCAAGACCCCCGGGGGGGCTATGGCTACACCTTC.

This sequence joins TRBV30 and TRBJ1-3; D is uncertain. The CDR3 sequence is 12 residues long. The germline gives CDR1 GTSNPN, CDR2 SVGIG (reference sequence). In DNA, the CDR3 is TGTGCAGGAGGGAGCACTGGAAACACCATATATTTT. Its protein product is CAGGSTGNTIYF.

The rearrangement joins TRBV6-5 to TRBJ2-5, with 8 bases lining up with TRBD2. V dropped 10 bases and J dropped 2; count of bases not matched to a gene: 6. The CDR3 contains 13 residues. Germline CDR1 MNHEY, CDR2 SVGAGI. CDR3 DNA: TGTGCCACCCCGGGACTAGGGCAAGAGACCCAGTACTTC. It codes for CATPGLGQETQYF.

This rearrangement joins TRBV11-2 to TRBJ2-7; D not certain. Germline CDR1 is SGHAT and CDR2 is FQNNGV. Deletions cut 2 bases from V and 4 bases from J, with 9 bases between. CDR3 size: 13 residues. CDR3 coding DNA: TGTGCCAGCAGCTTAAATGGGGTGTACGAGCAGTACTTC. Its protein product is CASSLNGVYEQYF.

This chain joins TRBV7-2 and TRBJ1-5; TRBD1 matches 12 bases. J lost 5 bases, V lost 5 bases, and 4 bases had no gene match. From germline, CDR1 is SGHTA and CDR2 FQGNSA. The CDR3 is made up of 15 amino acids. In DNA form, the CDR3 reads TGTGCCAGCAGCCCAGGGACAGGGGGCTATCAGCCCCAGCATTTT. Protein product: CASSPGTGGYQPQHF.

The gene calls are TRBV19 and TRBJ1-1; no clear D. The CDR3 length is 13 residues. Trimming took 4 bases from V and 0 from J, leaving 6 bases between them. Looked up from germline, CDR1 is LNHDA and CDR2 is SQIVND (reference sequence). CDR3 sequence: CASSNSVNTEAFF. As DNA, the CDR3 is TGTGCCAGTAGTAATTCGGTGAACACTGAAGCTTTCTTT.

The chain uses TRBV19 and TRBJ2-1, with D uncertain. V shed 4 bases and J shed 7 bases, with 20 bases lying between them. Germline V gene data show CDR1 as LNHDA and CDR2 as SQIVND (reference sequence). The CDR3 is 16 amino acids. For the CDR3, the DNA is TGTGCCAGTAGTACCCACCTGCAGCCCGGCGGTAATGAGCAGTTCTTC. Encoded protein: CASSTHLQPGGNEQFF.

The V gene is TRBV5-1, the J gene TRBJ1-4; D gene ambiguous. V dropped 2 bases and J dropped 4 bases, with 12 bases sitting between them. The CDR3 has 15 residues. From germline, CDR1 is SGHRS and CDR2 YFSETQ. The CDR3 DNA sequence: TGCGCCAGCAGCTTCCTCGGAGGTGGTAATGAAAAACTGTTTTTT. Its protein product is CASSFLGGGNEKLFF.

The J gene is TRBJ2-2, the V gene TRBV7-9, with TRBD2 identical over 8 bases. CDR1 and CDR2 (germline): SEHNR, FQNEAQ (reference sequence). This CDR3 has 15 amino acids. The J segment lost 4 bases and the V segment lost 2 bases, leaving 3 bases of the junction unmatched. CDR3 bases: TGTGCCAGCAGCTTATATCGGGGGGGCACCGGGGAGCTGTTTTTT. It is translated as CASSLYRGGTGELFF. Variable domain in full (rest from reference TRBV7-9 and TRBJ2-2): DTGVSQNPRHKITKRGQNVTFRCDPISEHNRLYWYRQTLGQGPEFLTYFQNEAQLEKSRLLSDRFSAERPKGSFSTLEIQRTEQGDSAMYLCASSLYRGGTGELFFGEGSRLTVL.